A single sample gave rise to the 19 T cell receptor beta chains below, sequenced in a study of cytomegalovirus exposure and HLA in healthy donors. Clones were sequenced by immunoSEQ multiplex PCR, and TCRdb holds only the in-frame ones, with some missing. The sample yields approximately 300,000 clones, 75% to 90% seen once. The sequenced material came from PBMCs. The receptor source for this set is a woman between 18 and 30 years old in good health and CMV-seronegative.

This clone was seen repeatedly, ten times or more. The V call is TRBV19, the J call TRBJ1-1, with TRBD1 matching over 7 bases. V lost 7 bases and J lost 3; bases outside the gene matches: 11. CDR1 and CDR2 from the germline V gene are LNHDA and SQIVND (reference sequence). CDR3 length: 15 residues. CDR3 protein: CASNNPFDRDTEAFF. The DNA for the CDR3 is TGTGCCAGTAATAACCCCTTTGACAGGGACACTGAAGCTTTCTTT.

The chain is built from TRBV6-5 and TRBJ2-7; 11 bases agree with TRBD2. CDR1 and CDR2 from the germline V gene are MNHEY and SVGAGI. V shed 5 bases, J shed 2 bases, and the junction held 5 bases outside the gene matches. The CDR3 has 15 residues. CDR3 protein: CASSSALAGAYEQYF. Written as DNA, the CDR3 is TGTGCCAGCAGTAGTGCACTAGCGGGGGCCTACGAGCAGTACTTC.

The J gene is TRBJ2-5, the V gene TRBV5-1, with D maybe TRBD2 (7 bases). CDR3 length equals 15 residues. V was pared by 4 bases and J by 6 bases, with 19 bases between. Germline assignment: CDR1 SGHRS and CDR2 YFSETQ. The CDR3 sequence: CASSPSAGARKTQYF. CDR3 DNA: TGCGCCAGCAGCCCCAGCGCGGGGGCTAGAAAGACCCAGTACTTC.

This chain uses TRBV5-4 with TRBJ2-3; D uncertain. CDR1 and CDR2 from the germline V gene are SGHNT and YYREEE (reference sequence). Trimming stripped 4 bases from V and 1 base from J, with 4 bases between. The CDR3 has 12 amino acids. CDR3 in amino acids: CASSPGTDTQYF. The CDR3, as DNA: TGTGCCAGCAGCCCGGGCACAGATACGCAGTATTTT.

The rearrangement links TRBV11-2 to TRBJ2-7; D is perhaps TRBD2 (6 bases). Germline lookup yields CDR1 SGHAT and CDR2 FQNNGV. Trimming left V 4 bases short and J 6 bases short, with 13 bases between. This CDR3 contains 13 residues. The CDR3 loop reads CASSSGGNGEQYF. The CDR3 DNA reads TGTGCCAGCAGCTCCGGAGGGAACGGCGAGCAGTACTTC.

This clone has a single count. CDR3 nucleotides: TGCAGCGTTACAGGAGATTACGACGAGCAGTACTTC. Translated, it gives CSVTGDYDEQYF. The V gene is TRBV29-1, the J gene TRBJ2-7; D may be TRBD1 (5 bases). V lost 5 bases and J lost 5, with 13 bases in between. The germline V gene has CDR1 SQVTM and CDR2 ANQGSEA. This CDR3 contains 12 residues.

The chain links TRBV6-5 to TRBJ1-3, with 9 bases aligning to TRBD1. CDR3 size: 14 residues. V shed 6 bases, J shed 5 bases, and the junction held 5 bases outside the gene matches. The V gene's germline CDR1 is MNHEY and CDR2 SVGAGI. The CDR3: CASRTGQGRNTIYF. The CDR3 bases are TGTGCCAGCAGGACGGGACAGGGTCGAAACACCATATATTTT.

The chain uses TRBV28 and TRBJ2-5, with 8 positions matching TRBD1. The V gene end was trimmed by 7 bases and the J gene end by 5 bases; junction bases not matched to a gene: 6. CDR1 and CDR2 from the germline V gene are MDHEN and SYDVKM. The CDR3 consists of 13 residues. CDR3 region: CASNRQGPETQYF. For the CDR3, the DNA is TGTGCCAGCAACAGACAGGGGCCGGAGACCCAGTACTTC.

A few counts support this clone. The rearrangement uses TRBV19 and TRBJ1-3; a possible D gene is TRBD1 (5 bases). The CDR3 consists of 15 residues. V was clipped by 4 bases and J by 4 bases, with 14 bases between them. CDR1 is LNHDA and CDR2 is SQIVND in the germline V gene (reference sequence). The DNA of the CDR3 is TGTGCCAGTAGTAAAGACAGAACGTGGGGAAACACCATATATTTT. Protein product: CASSKDRTWGNTIYF.

DNA for the CDR3: TGTGCCAGCAGTTTAGGGGGGGGATCAATGGGCTACACCTTC. Its protein is CASSLGGGSMGYTF. The gene calls are TRBV28 and TRBJ1-2; tentatively, D is TRBD1 (5 bases). The CDR3 covers 14 residues. The V end was cut by 2 bases, the J end by 8 bases, with 15 bases between. Germline V gene lookup returns CDR1 MDHEN and CDR2 SYDVKM.

This clone was seen a few times. V usage is TRBV2 and J usage is TRBJ2-7; tentative D call: TRBD2 (6 bases). With 6 bases removed from V and 3 bases from J, the gap between germline ends came to 15 bases. Germline loops: CDR1 SNHLY, CDR2 FYNNEI. The CDR3 is 14 residues long. The CDR3 is CASRRGSGNYEQYF. In DNA form, the CDR3 reads TGTGCCAGCAGAAGGGGTAGCGGCAACTACGAGCAGTACTTC.

This clone was observed at least ten times. The chain recombines TRBV5-4 with TRBJ1-2, with D possibly TRBD1 on 5 matching bases. The germline V gene has CDR1 SGHNT and CDR2 YYREEE (reference sequence). The CDR3 extends over 15 amino acids. Trimming took 2 bases from V and 4 from J, leaving 15 bases between them. CDR3 sequence (DNA): TGTGCCAGCAGCTTACCCACTCCGGGGGGCTATGGCTACACCTTC. Translated, it gives CASSLPTPGGYGYTF.

V usage is TRBV11-2 and J usage is TRBJ2-5; TRBD2 aligns across 14 bases. In germline, CDR1 is SGHAT, CDR2 FQNNGV. The CDR3 totals 17 residues. J gave up 2 bases and V 0 bases, and 2 bases lay outside the gene matches. The CDR3 sequence is CASSLEGLAGEQETQYF. DNA of the CDR3: TGTGCCAGCAGCTTAGAGGGACTAGCGGGAGAGCAAGAGACCCAGTACTTC.

This clone appeared once. The gene calls are TRBV7-3 and TRBJ2-1; no firm D call. CDR1 SGHTA and CDR2 FQGTGA come from the germline V gene. V shed 1 base and J shed 2 bases, with 6 bases lying between them. CDR3 length: 14 amino acids. For the CDR3, the DNA is TGTGCCAGCAGCTTAAATGGAGCCTACAATGAGCAGTTCTTC. Translated, it gives CASSLNGAYNEQFF.

V is TRBV5-1 and J is TRBJ1-5; no reliable D call. The CDR3 sequence is 15 residues long. The germline gives CDR1 SGHRS, CDR2 YFSETQ. V was cut by 0 bases and J by 7 bases, with 14 bases left in between. CDR3 nucleotide sequence: TGCGCCAGCAGCTTGGGCGGAACTACGTACCAGCCCCAGCATTTT. Translated, it gives CASSLGGTTYQPQHF.

This rearrangement joins TRBV10-3 to TRBJ1-2; D is possibly TRBD1 (6 bases). The CDR3 is made up of 15 amino acids. In germline, CDR1 is ENHRY, CDR2 SYGVKD. V was clipped by 3 bases and J by 2 bases, with 13 bases between them. The CDR3 nucleotides are TGTGCCATCAGTGAACGTTCGGGACAAAACTATGGCTACACCTTC. Translation: CAISERSGQNYGYTF.

The J gene is TRBJ2-6, the V gene TRBV4-3; 9 bases agree with TRBD2. This CDR3 contains 20 residues. Per the germline V gene, CDR1 is LGHNA and CDR2 is YSLEER. The ends lost 1 base at V and 1 base at J; junction bases unmatched: 11. This CDR3 is CASSQAAAGGRLSGANVLTF. The CDR3 DNA reads TGCGCCAGCAGCCAAGCCGCGGCGGGAGGGCGGCTGTCTGGGGCCAACGTCCTGACTTTC.

The genes are TRBV29-1 and TRBJ2-6; no reliable D call. The germline CDR1 and CDR2 sequences are SQVTM and ANQGSEA. CDR3 size: 14 residues. Trimming stripped 7 bases from V and 0 bases from J, with 10 bases between. In DNA, the CDR3 is TGCAGCGCCGAGTCGGTCTCTGGGGCCAACGTCCTGACTTTC. Amino acid sequence: CSAESVSGANVLTF.

V gene TRBV5-6 combines with J gene TRBJ2-1; no firm D call. Per the germline V gene, CDR1 is SGHDT and CDR2 is YYEEEE. The V end lost 3 bases, the J end lost 6 bases, and 7 bases lay between the germline ends. The CDR3 extends over 12 amino acids. CDR3 DNA: TGTGCCAGCAGCTCTTATCCCAATGAGCAGTTCTTC. Protein sequence: CASSSYPNEQFF.